This TCR beta chain comes out of a study of T cells in Graves' hyperthyroidism and ophthalmopathy. RNA transcripts provided the source from which TCR beta CDR3 regions were amplified. An initial round of RT-PCR targeting the TCR CDR3 relied on the HTBI primer set. TCRdb reprocessed the multiplex PCR reads via MiXCR and lists one record per CDR3 protein. The table lists around 500,000 distinct CDR3 sequences, around 13% of them singletons. There are many counts of this clonotype. V lost 1 base to trimming and J lost 8 bases, with 4 bases between them. CDR1 and CDR2 (germline): SGHRS, YFSETQ. This CDR3 spans 11 amino acids.

The TCR originated in a woman between 40 and 50 years old with Graves' hyperthyroidism. The rearrangement joins TRBV5-1 to TRBJ2-1, with D uncertain. Source material: blood. CDR3 amino acids: CASSLTDEQFF. In nucleotides, the CDR3 is TGCGCCAGCAGCTTGACCGATGAGCAGTTCTTC.